This TCR beta chain emerged from a study of beta chain features in type 1 diabetes (dated by TCRdb to the late 2010s). Some background on the complete study: No differences in mean age, gender distribution, total cell number or subset yield were found between patients and healthy donors. The study compared the TCRB repertoires of sorted circulating CD4+ T cell subsets in recently diagnosed type 1 diabetes patients with those in matched healthy donors. Whereas all 28 donors provided naive and central memory subsets, regulatory and stem cell-like memory subsets were isolated from just 8 patients and roughly eight healthy donors. A total of approximately 100,000,000 sorted cells were examined across all samples, and the number of cells per subset was strongly correlated with RNA yield.

General conclusions and limits of the study: Patients with type 1 diabetes made fewer insertions and deleted more nucleotides at VDJ recombination sites, implying thymic rearrangement abnormalities. Only small numbers of individuals were included in the HLA sub-analyses, which left unresolved whether HLA type had any influence on TCRB rearrangement. Shorter templates might have been favored by PCR, but patient and control samples were amplified and corrected together, so both groups would have been affected equally by any skew. Sequencing cDNA rather than genomic DNA could over-represent highly expressing activated cells, although activation and CD3 levels did not differ between groups. The naive, central memory and regulatory TCRB repertoires appeared to resemble one another more closely among patients than among healthy donors. A moderate but significant shortening of TCRB CDR3 length was observed in type 1 diabetes patients in all four CD4+ subsets.

For this clone: Its antigen specificity is not known. Base qualities were left out, and no much larger clone turns up one base away.

The CDR3 starts with the cysteine, ends with the phenylalanine, and has 12 residues. Of all the DNA, just the CDR3 is kept, 36 bases in frame from base 1. The germline V gene (reference sequence) provides CDR1 SEHNR and CDR2 FQNEAQ. Each donor gave one peripheral blood draw, averaging about 120 mL, which was collected into heparinised tubes. A BD FACSAria II and a panel including CD45RO, CCR7, CD25, CD127, CD95 and CD27 were used to sort naive, central memory, regulatory and stem cell-like memory CD4+ T cells. A purity above 98% was achieved for all sorted populations. Right away, PBMCs were isolated by Lymphoprep density gradient centrifugation and were stained directly, with no culture step. Samples were stained and sorted in pairs, with one healthy donor and one patient per experiment, so that batch effects were minimized. The High Capacity cDNA Reverse Transcription Kit was used to reverse transcribe all of the isolated RNA, meaning that expressed TCRB transcripts were what got sequenced. Deep immunoSEQ sequencing was performed on naive, central memory and regulatory T cell samples, with an average of about 3.57 million total reads per sample. Sorted cells were lysed in RLT buffer and RNA was extracted with DNase-treated RNeasy Micro or Mini kits, depending on cell number. To prevent cross-contamination, every cell subset was processed on its own, while patient and healthy donor samples were processed together. TCRB sequences were amplified from cDNA with the immunoSEQ multiplex PCR, producing 87-bp fragments spanning the CDR3 region. Amplicons were sequenced on the Illumina HiSeq platform. The authors' pipeline ran thus. Synthetic template baselines were used to correct PCR bias computationally, reads within Hamming distance 2 were collapsed together, and singletons that could not be merged were discarded. Reads were aligned against IMGT so that V, D and J genes, CDR3 length and insertions or deletions at six rearrangement sites could be assigned. Within each subset, clonotype counts were normalized to the number of sorted cells before true diversity and Gini coefficients were calculated with the tcR R package. The overlap coefficient, calculated on TCRB nucleotide sequences, was used to quantify repertoire sharing. Out-of-frame TCRB sequences from naive cells were analyzed as a proxy for the pre-selection repertoire. TCRdb carries this immuneACCESS record with in-frame sequences only. Its versions omit some clonotypes, under half of them owing to an unresolved V gene in the studies checked, with the rest unexplained. V and J calls and clone size are as listed in that table; D and trimming were resolved from the DNA. This sample is represented by about 740,000 clones; 13% of them were singletons. The ten largest clones represent 0.02% to 0.025% of the sample.

Recombination linked TRBV7-9 to TRBJ2-7; too little of a D gene remains to name it. The end of the DNA is better explained by TRBJ2-5, so the J call may be wrong. The sample was naive CD4+ T cells from blood. The cell subset or site label, read with the paper, signifies: true naive CD4+ T cells. The receptor was derived from a man aged 18 to 29 with type 1 diabetes. The nucleotides read TGTGCCAGCAGCTTAGAAGCGTGGACCCAGTACTTC. Translated, this gives CASSLEAWTQYF.